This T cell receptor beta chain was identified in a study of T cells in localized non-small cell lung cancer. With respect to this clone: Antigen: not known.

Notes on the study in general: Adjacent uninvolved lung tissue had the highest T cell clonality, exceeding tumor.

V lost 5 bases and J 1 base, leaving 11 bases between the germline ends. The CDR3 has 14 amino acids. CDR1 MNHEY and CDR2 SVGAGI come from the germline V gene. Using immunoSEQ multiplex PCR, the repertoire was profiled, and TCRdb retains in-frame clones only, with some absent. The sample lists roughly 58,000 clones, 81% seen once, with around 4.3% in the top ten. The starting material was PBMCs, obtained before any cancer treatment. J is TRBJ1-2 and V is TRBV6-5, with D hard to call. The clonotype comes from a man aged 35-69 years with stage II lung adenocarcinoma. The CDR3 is CASSPGGNNYGYTF. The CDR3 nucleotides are TGTGCCAGCAGTCCGGGAGGAAATAACTATGGCTACACCTTC.